What follows is one TCR beta chain and its context. Per the original data handling: Amplification from reference gene primers served as the basis for estimated nucleated cell counts. TCRdb keeps only in-frame clones here, not all; method: immunoSEQ multiplex PCR. V and J calls and clone size are as listed in that table; D and trimming were resolved from the DNA. The sample contains 65,000 to 90,000 clones, about 80% of which appear only once. Germline lookup yields CDR1 SGHAT and CDR2 FQNNGV. The CDR3 runs to 15 residues. The V end lost 5 bases, the J end lost 7 bases, and 20 bases lay between the germline ends. This sample was taken from a study of blood T cell repertoires in COVID-19. Overall study: The United States, Italy and Spain were the sources of the acute and convalescent COVID-19 samples. In each case, the material was cDNA or gDNA derived from T cells, B-cell-depleted T cells, or PBMCs.

V usage is TRBV11-2 and J usage is TRBJ1-1; D not certain. The material sequenced was peripheral blood. This TCR was sampled from a woman aged 60-70 years with acute or convalescent COVID-19. DNA of the CDR3: TGTGCCAGCAGCCTCCAGACCCAAACCGGGGATGAAGCTTTCTTT. It yields the protein CASSLQTQTGDEAFF.